A selection of T cell receptor beta chains follows, all from one sample in a study of T cell responses to AZD1222 COVID-19 vaccine. TCRdb's copy holds only in-frame clones and misses some; the assay was immunoSEQ multiplex PCR. The sample yields some 120,000 clones, about nine tenths seen once. This material consisted of peripheral blood, taken on day 0 of AZD1222 vaccination. The receptors shown here come from an adult in good health. Both conserved end residues are part of each CDR3. D genes are given only for firm matches. A row's size may be missing; if present it is once, few, many or a size class.

d_call cdr3_length j_call clone_size v_call cdr3_nt cdr3_aa
NA 14 TRBJ1-5 NA TRBV30 TGTGCCTGGAGCTTAGGAATTGAGAATCAGCCCCAGCATTTT CAWSLGIENQPQHF
NA 15 TRBJ1-4 once TRBV28 TGTGCCAGCAGTTCCGTCCAGGGCGGCCTTCAAAAACTGTTTTTT CASSSVQGGLQKLFF
TRBD1 15 TRBJ1-1 NA TRBV13 TGTGCCAGCAGCTTAGTCGGGACAGGGGTCACTGAAGCTTTCTTT CASSLVGTGVTEAFF
NA 16 TRBJ2-1 NA TRBV7-8 TGTGCCAGCAGCTTAGGGTATCGTGGTTCGAGAAATGAGCAGTTCTTC CASSLGYRGSRNEQFF
NA 11 TRBJ1-2 NA TRBV6-5 TGTGCCAGCAGGGGTCAGGGCAGCTACACCTTC CASRGQGSYTF
NA 15 TRBJ1-1 NA TRBV20-1 TGCAGTGCTACTGAAGGCGCAGGGGCCTTCCCTGAAGCTTTCTTT CSATEGAGAFPEAFF
NA 17 TRBJ2-1 NA TRBV28 TGTGCCAGCAGTTCCGAGCGGTGGGATGATCACTACAATGAGCAGTTCTTC CASSSERWDDHYNEQFF
NA 14 TRBJ1-1 NA TRBV18 TGTGCCAGCTCACCTCCGACCCAACTCGGTGAAGCTTTCTTT CASSPPTQLGEAFF
TRBD1 14 TRBJ1-2 NA TRBV5-5 TGTGCCAGCAGACTGACAGGGGGCTACATTGGCTACACCTTC CASRLTGGYIGYTF
TRBD1 16 TRBJ2-6 few TRBV10-3 TGTGCCTCATCCGGGACAGGGCCTTCTGGGGCCAACGTCCTGACTTTC CASSGTGPSGANVLTF
TRBD1 15 TRBJ1-6 NA TRBV5-1 TGCGCCAGCAGCACCACCGGGACAGGGAATTCACCCCTCCACTTT CASSTTGTGNSPLHF
NA 14 TRBJ1-1 NA TRBV6-2/TRBV6-3 TGTGCCAGCAGTCGTCCGGGACCGAACACTGAAGCTTTCTTT CASSRPGPNTEAFF
NA 14 TRBJ2-3 once TRBV7-2 TGTGCCAGCAGCTTAGGGGCTCCTGGGGATACGCAGTATTTT CASSLGAPGDTQYF
NA 15 TRBJ2-2 NA TRBV10-3 TGTGCCATCAGTGAGTCTGGGCAGGACACCGGGGAGCTGTTTTTT CAISESGQDTGELFF
NA 11 TRBJ1-5 NA TRBV19 TGTGCCAGTATAGGGGATCAGCCCCAGCATTTT CASIGDQPQHF
NA 14 TRBJ1-6 NA TRBV27 TGTGCCAGCAGTTTTGACTCCTATAATTCACCCCTCCACTTT CASSFDSYNSPLHF
TRBD2 15 TRBJ2-1 NA TRBV4-2 TGTGCCAGCAGCCAGATCCGGACTAGCGGGATTGAGCAGTTCTTC CASSQIRTSGIEQFF
NA 14 TRBJ2-3 NA TRBV6-5 TGTGCCAGCAGTTACTCGACTACTAGGTATACGCAGTATTTT CASSYSTTRYTQYF
TRBD1 15 TRBJ1-5 once TRBV28 TGTGCCAGCAGCAGGACAGGGGCTAGCAATCAGCCCCAGCATTTT CASSRTGASNQPQHF
TRBD2 17 TRBJ2-1 NA TRBV18 TGTGCCAGCTCCCCCTCTATGGGGGGGACGGTGAGCAATGAGCAGTTCTTC CASSPSMGGTVSNEQFF
TRBD1 15 TRBJ1-4 once TRBV13 TGTGCCAGCAGCTTAAGGACAGGGGAGGGCGAAAAACTGTTTTTT CASSLRTGEGEKLFF
TRBD1 13 TRBJ1-2 NA TRBV5-1 TGCGCCAGCTCGGACAGGTTGGGATATGGCTACACCTTC CASSDRLGYGYTF
TRBD2 17 TRBJ2-7 NA TRBV7-2 TGTGCCAGCAGCTTAGTAGGGGCCCTAGCGGGTCCCAACGAGCAGTACTTC CASSLVGALAGPNEQYF
NA 13 TRBJ1-5 NA TRBV19 TGTGCCAGTAGTATTTCCGGATCTCAGCCCCAGCATTTT CASSISGSQPQHF
NA 14 TRBJ1-5 NA TRBV5-1 TGCGCCAGTCGGGCGGGGGATAGCAATCAGCCCCAGCATTTT CASRAGDSNQPQHF
TRBD1 15 TRBJ2-7 NA TRBV5-1 TGCGCCAGCAGCGAACCGACCGGACAGGGTTCGGAGCAGTACTTC CASSEPTGQGSEQYF
NA 13 TRBJ1-5 NA TRBV2 TGTGCCAGCACCACGACAGAAAGGCAGCCCCAGCATTTT CASTTTERQPQHF
TRBD1 16 TRBJ1-4 NA TRBV5-1 TGCGCCAGCAGCTTAAGTGTAGGGGGCGAGTATGAAAAACTGTTTTTT CASSLSVGGEYEKLFF
NA 13 TRBJ1-3 NA TRBV27 TGTGCCAGCAGCTTATATTATGGAAACACCATATATTTT CASSLYYGNTIYF
TRBD2 15 TRBJ2-1 NA TRBV7-2 TGTGCCAGCAGCGAAACTAGCGGCTCCTACAATGAGCAGTTCTTC CASSETSGSYNEQFF
NA 17 TRBJ1-5 NA TRBV5-5 TGTGCCAGCAGCTTTCTCGGTGGAGGGGAAAACAATCAGCCCCAGCATTTT CASSFLGGGENNQPQHF
NA 13 TRBJ1-5 NA TRBV5-1 TGCGCCAGCAGCTCGGACGGCAATCAGCCCCAGCATTTT CASSSDGNQPQHF
TRBD1 17 TRBJ1-5 NA TRBV7-2 TGTGCCAGCAGCTTCTCGGGACAGGGGGTTGGGAATCAGCCCCAGCATTTT CASSFSGQGVGNQPQHF
NA 16 TRBJ1-3 once TRBV4-1 TGCGCCAGCAGCCAATCGTCGGCAGGGGCAGGAAACACCATATATTTT CASSQSSAGAGNTIYF
TRBD2 14 TRBJ2-7 NA TRBV6-5 TGTGCCAGCACCGTAGCGGGAGCGCTTTACGAGCAGTACTTC CASTVAGALYEQYF
TRBD1 14 TRBJ1-6 once TRBV27 TGTGCCAGCAGGTGGGGACAGTCAGGTTCTCCCCTCCACTTT CASRWGQSGSPLHF
TRBD2 15 TRBJ2-5 NA TRBV27 TGTGCCAGCAGTTTACGGGGACTAGTGGGGGAGACCCAGTACTTC CASSLRGLVGETQYF
TRBD2 15 TRBJ2-4 NA TRBV7-9 TGTGCCAGCAGCTCCACCGGGACTAGTGATAACATTCAGTACTTC CASSSTGTSDNIQYF
NA 14 TRBJ1-6 NA TRBV28 TGTGCCAGCAGTTTATACAGGGATAATTCACCCCTCCACTTT CASSLYRDNSPLHF
TRBD1 16 TRBJ2-2 NA TRBV4-1 TGCGCCAGCAGCCAATGGGGACAGGCGAACACCGGGGAGCTGTTTTTT CASSQWGQANTGELFF
NA 14 TRBJ2-1 NA TRBV19 TGTGCCAGTAGAAGCCTAGCGCCTGGGGGTGAGCAGTTCTTC CASRSLAPGGEQFF
NA 14 TRBJ1-5 NA TRBV2 TGTGCCAGCAGTGCCGGGACAATGGTTGAGCCCCAGCATTTT CASSAGTMVEPQHF
TRBD1 15 TRBJ2-1 NA TRBV28 TGTGCCAGCAGTTTATGGGACAGGGGCCCCAATGAGCAGTTCTTC CASSLWDRGPNEQFF
TRBD2 14 TRBJ2-7 NA TRBV25-1 TGTGCCAGCAGTGATGGGTCCCCCCGGGAGGTCCGGTACTTC CASSDGSPREVRYF
TRBD1 15 TRBJ1-5 NA TRBV5-5 TGTGCCAGCAGCTTGGGACAGGGTAGCAATCAGCCCCAGCATTTT CASSLGQGSNQPQHF
NA 11 TRBJ1-1 NA TRBV19 TGTGCCAGTAGAAAGAACACTGAAGCTTTCTTT CASRKNTEAFF
TRBD1 14 TRBJ2-7 once TRBV10-3 TGTGCCACCAGACGGGACAGGGCACTTTACGAGCAGTACTTC CATRRDRALYEQYF
NA 15 TRBJ2-7 NA TRBV5-1 TGCGCCAGCAGCTTGGGGAGACAGATTTACGACGAGCAGTACTTC CASSLGRQIYDEQYF
NA 15 TRBJ2-3 NA TRBV15 TGTGCCACCAGGCGCGGAAACTCAGGGGCGGATACGCAGTATTTT CATRRGNSGADTQYF
NA 12 TRBJ2-7 NA TRBV6-5 TGTGCCAGCAGCTTCCTCTACTCCGAGCAGTACTTC CASSFLYSEQYF
NA 14 TRBJ2-4 NA TRBV11-2 TGTGCCAGCACCCCCGGGACTTCAAAAAACATTCAGTACTTC CASTPGTSKNIQYF
NA 14 TRBJ1-4 NA TRBV7-9 TGTGCCAGCAGCTTAGGCGGGTTCGATGAAAAACTGTTTTTT CASSLGGFDEKLFF
NA 15 TRBJ2-5 once TRBV4-1 TGCGCCAGCAGCCAAGGCAGAAACGGTGAGGAGACCCAGTACTTC CASSQGRNGEETQYF